These T cell receptor beta chains were read from a single sample in a study of shared clonotypes between healthy human individuals. Repertoires were generated with immunoSEQ multiplex PCR, while TCRdb's copy carries only in-frame clones and drops some. The data contain some 300,000 clones, 70% to 75% of them singletons. The sample consisted of memory CD4+ T cells sorted from blood. These receptors were taken from a man aged 30-40 years in good health. CDR3s include the opening cysteine and the closing phenylalanine or tryptophan. Each record gives: CDR3 length, D gene, J gene, clone size, V gene, CDR3 DNA, CDR3 protein. D genes are given only for firm matches. Expanded clones get a size class; other rows say once, few or many, or leave the size out.

CDR3 length: 17
D gene: .
J gene: TRBJ1-1
clone size: few
V gene: TRBV28
CDR3 DNA: TGTGCCAGCAGCCCCCACGGAGCAGGGCCTCAGAACACTGAAGCTTTCTTT
CDR3 protein: CASSPHGAGPQNTEAFF

CDR3 length: 14
D gene: TRBD2
J gene: TRBJ2-1
clone size: .
V gene: TRBV7-9
CDR3 DNA: TGTGCCAGCGTCGGGGCGGGAGGGCTTAATGAGCAGTTCTTC
CDR3 protein: CASVGAGGLNEQFF

CDR3 length: 16
D gene: .
J gene: TRBJ2-2
clone size: .
V gene: TRBV10-3
CDR3 DNA: TGTGCCATCAGTGAGTCGACTGGGCTTAACACCGGGGAGCTGTTTTTT
CDR3 protein: CAISESTGLNTGELFF

CDR3 length: 18
D gene: .
J gene: TRBJ1-5
clone size: .
V gene: TRBV28
CDR3 DNA: TGTGCCAGCAGTTTATTTGGGAGGCCGGACCTACGGGATCAGCCCCAGCATTTT
CDR3 protein: CASSLFGRPDLRDQPQHF

CDR3 length: 13
D gene: .
J gene: TRBJ2-7
clone size: .
V gene: TRBV27
CDR3 DNA: TGTGCCAGCAGTTTCCACCAGTCCTACGAGCAGTACTTC
CDR3 protein: CASSFHQSYEQYF

CDR3 length: 17
D gene: .
J gene: TRBJ2-3
clone size: once
V gene: TRBV4-2
CDR3 DNA: TGTGCCAGCAGACTCTCCGTAGAATCGGGAAGCGCAGATACGCAGTATTTT
CDR3 protein: CASRLSVESGSADTQYF

CDR3 length: 16
D gene: .
J gene: TRBJ1-3
clone size: few
V gene: TRBV28
CDR3 DNA: TGTGCCAGCAGTTTAGCGGGGATGGGCTCTGGAAACACCATATATTTT
CDR3 protein: CASSLAGMGSGNTIYF

CDR3 length: 16
D gene: TRBD1
J gene: TRBJ2-7
clone size: .
V gene: TRBV4-3
CDR3 DNA: TGCGCCAGCAGCCAAGACTCCGGGACAGGGGAAGGCGAGCAGTACTTC
CDR3 protein: CASSQDSGTGEGEQYF

CDR3 length: 15
D gene: TRBD2
J gene: TRBJ2-5
clone size: many
V gene: TRBV7-3
CDR3 DNA: TGTGCCAGCAGCTCCTTAGCGGGAGGGGGAGAGACCCAGTACTTC
CDR3 protein: CASSSLAGGGETQYF

CDR3 length: 14
D gene: TRBD1
J gene: TRBJ1-2
clone size: .
V gene: TRBV10-3
CDR3 DNA: TGTGCCATCAGCAAGGACAGGGAGGGCTATGGCTACACCTTC
CDR3 protein: CAISKDREGYGYTF

CDR3 length: 12
D gene: .
J gene: TRBJ2-7
clone size: .
V gene: TRBV2
CDR3 DNA: TGTGCCAGCTCGAACAGGGCCTACGAGCAGTACTTC
CDR3 protein: CASSNRAYEQYF

CDR3 length: 13
D gene: .
J gene: TRBJ1-2
clone size: .
V gene: TRBV7-9
CDR3 DNA: TGTGCCAGCAGCTCAGGGGTTGGGTATGGCTACACCTTC
CDR3 protein: CASSSGVGYGYTF

CDR3 length: 18
D gene: .
J gene: TRBJ2-6
clone size: once
V gene: TRBV18
CDR3 DNA: TGTGCCAGCTCACCAGGTGAGGGACTCGGCTCTGGGGCCAACGTCCTGACTTTC
CDR3 protein: CASSPGEGLGSGANVLTF

CDR3 length: 14
D gene: .
J gene: TRBJ1-5
clone size: .
V gene: TRBV7-8
CDR3 DNA: TGTGCCAGCAGCTTATTATGGGGCCCTCAGCCCCAGCATTTT
CDR3 protein: CASSLLWGPQPQHF

CDR3 length: 15
D gene: .
J gene: TRBJ2-1
clone size: .
V gene: TRBV25-1
CDR3 DNA: TGTGCCAGCAGTAAAACAGGCCCAGCCTACAATGAGCAGTTCTTC
CDR3 protein: CASSKTGPAYNEQFF

CDR3 length: 14
D gene: .
J gene: TRBJ1-4
clone size: .
V gene: TRBV10-3
CDR3 DNA: TGTGCCATCAGTGAGAGGGCCTCAAATGAAAAACTGTTTTTT
CDR3 protein: CAISERASNEKLFF

CDR3 length: 15
D gene: .
J gene: TRBJ1-5
clone size: once
V gene: TRBV6-5
CDR3 DNA: TGTGCCAGCAGTTCAGGGTCCGGTAGCAATCAGCCCCAGCATTTT
CDR3 protein: CASSSGSGSNQPQHF

CDR3 length: 16
D gene: TRBD2
J gene: TRBJ2-3
clone size: .
V gene: TRBV4-2
CDR3 DNA: TGTGCCAGCAGCCAAGATGGTAGCGGGAGGTCTGATACGCAGTATTTT
CDR3 protein: CASSQDGSGRSDTQYF

CDR3 length: 14
D gene: .
J gene: TRBJ2-7
clone size: few
V gene: TRBV5-6
CDR3 DNA: TGTGCCAGCAGCAAGGGGATGGGATCCTACGAGCAGTACTTC
CDR3 protein: CASSKGMGSYEQYF

CDR3 length: 14
D gene: TRBD1
J gene: TRBJ2-7
clone size: .
V gene: TRBV6-6
CDR3 DNA: TGTGCCAGCAGTTACTTAGGGACAGGGTACGAGCAGTACTTC
CDR3 protein: CASSYLGTGYEQYF

CDR3 length: 16
D gene: .
J gene: TRBJ1-3
clone size: few
V gene: TRBV5-1
CDR3 DNA: TGCGCCAGCAGCTTGGATCAGGAACTAAGGGGAAACACCATATATTTT
CDR3 protein: CASSLDQELRGNTIYF

CDR3 length: 16
D gene: TRBD1
J gene: TRBJ2-1
clone size: .
V gene: TRBV18
CDR3 DNA: TGTGCCAGCTCACCATTGGACAGGGGTGGGTACAATGAGCAGTTCTTC
CDR3 protein: CASSPLDRGGYNEQFF